This T cell receptor (beta chain) was found in a study of blood T cell repertoires in COVID-19 (dated by TCRdb to about 2020). Some background on the complete study: Collaborator samples came from the United States, Italy and Spain and covered acute and convalescent phases of COVID-19. Sample metadata almost always included a de-identified subject ID, COVID-19 status, age in years and sex. The material from the prospective study consisted of cDNA or gDNA derived from T cells, B-cell-depleted T cells, or PBMCs. A freely available public database, intended as a resource for researchers studying the immune response to SARS-CoV-2, is where the repertoires were released. Where available, HLA class I and class II types were taken from metadata supplied by the sample provider and were not determined by assay-based typing. Deeply sampled blood TCRbeta repertoires from subjects exposed to, actively infected with, or recovered from COVID-19 were included in the dataset. The samples were drawn from the first 160 participants of the ongoing ImmuneRACE study and from some 1,300 subjects provided by 6 global collaborators. What the research found in general, with its limitations: Clinical and demographic metadata were provided uncurated, with the amount varying by source and participant.

Details on this clone: What antigen it recognizes has not been identified. No much larger clonotype is one base removed from it; base qualities were not supplied.

Each collaborating institution followed its own protocols to collect whole blood in K2EDTA tubes. For TCRbeta analysis, collaborators shipped samples in one of three forms: frozen whole blood, isolated PBMCs, or DNA extracted from either of those sample types. For CDR1 and CDR2, the germline V gene (reference sequence) lists LGHDT and YNNKEL. The germline V and J ends show losses of 0 bases and 5 bases respectively, and no gene match explains 11 bases of the junction. There are 17 amino acids in the CDR3, from cysteine to phenylalanine inclusive. Only CDR3 DNA remains: 51 bases, in frame from the first base. TCRbeta CDR3 regions were amplified from genomic DNA by means of the immunoSEQ Assay, a bias-controlled multiplex PCR. The published analysis was carried out like this. Nucleated cell counts per sample were estimated from amplification of reference gene primers within the assay. Sequence reads were collapsed and filtered to measure the absolute abundance of every unique TCRbeta CDR3 rearrangement. Productive Simpson clonality was computed per sample as the square root of Simpson's diversity index over productive rearrangements. The clones in this table, taken by TCRdb from immuneACCESS, are in-frame only. Not every clone is retained; where verified, under half of the shortfall comes from an unresolved V gene, and the cause of the rest is unknown. V and J calls and clone size are as listed in that table; D and trimming were resolved from the DNA. Present in this sample are roughly 190,000 clones, approximately 90% of which were seen just once. The ten biggest clones cover 0.5% to 0.6% of the sample.

In this chain, TRBV3-1 (or the pseudogene TRBV3-2) is recombined with TRBJ2-3; TRBD2 agrees with 7 junctional bases. The clonotype originates from a man in his forties or fifties with acute or convalescent COVID-19. Sequenced material: peripheral blood. The DNA sequence reads TGTGCCAGCAGCCAAGATAGAAGCGCGGGAGCCAGAGATACGCAGTATTTT. This gives the protein CASSQDRSAGARDTQYF.